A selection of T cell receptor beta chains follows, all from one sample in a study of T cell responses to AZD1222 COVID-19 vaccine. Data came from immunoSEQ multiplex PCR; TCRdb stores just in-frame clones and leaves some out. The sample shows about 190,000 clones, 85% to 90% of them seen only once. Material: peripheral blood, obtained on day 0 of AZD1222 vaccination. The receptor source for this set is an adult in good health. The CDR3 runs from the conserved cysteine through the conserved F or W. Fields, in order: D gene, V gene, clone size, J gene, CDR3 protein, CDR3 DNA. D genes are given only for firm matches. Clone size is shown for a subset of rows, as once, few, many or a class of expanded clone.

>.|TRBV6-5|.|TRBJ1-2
CASSYIPSGAGYGYTF
TGTGCCAGCAGTTATATCCCGTCCGGGGCCGGCTATGGCTACACCTTC
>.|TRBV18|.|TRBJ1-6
CASSPSTPLAGSPLHF
TGTGCCAGCTCACCCTCGACACCCTTGGCGGGTTCACCCCTCCACTTT
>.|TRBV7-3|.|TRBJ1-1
CASSVDRNTEAFF
TGTGCCAGCAGCGTCGACAGGAACACTGAAGCTTTCTTT
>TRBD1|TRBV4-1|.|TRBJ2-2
CASSHPGQGALNTGELFF
TGCGCCAGCAGCCACCCGGGACAGGGGGCCTTGAACACCGGGGAGCTGTTTTTT
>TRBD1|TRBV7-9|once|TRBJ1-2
CASKWGTGNYGYTF
TGTGCCAGCAAATGGGGGACAGGGAACTATGGCTACACCTTC
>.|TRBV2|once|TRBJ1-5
CASIGGNSNQPQHF
TGTGCCAGCATAGGAGGGAATAGCAATCAGCCCCAGCATTTT
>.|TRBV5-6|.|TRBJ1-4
CASSLLMGFDEKLFF
TGTGCCAGCAGCTTATTAATGGGGTTTGATGAAAAACTGTTTTTT
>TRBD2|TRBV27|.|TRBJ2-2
CASSFGGAVGELFF
TGTGCCAGCAGTTTCGGGGGGGCCGTCGGGGAGCTGTTTTTT
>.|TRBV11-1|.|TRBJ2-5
CASRSGGYAETQYF
TGTGCCAGCAGATCAGGCGGATACGCAGAGACCCAGTACTTC
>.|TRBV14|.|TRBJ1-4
CASSQDGGRRKLFF
TGTGCCAGCAGCCAAGATGGAGGGAGGAGAAAACTGTTTTTT